These 3 T cell receptor beta chains were all obtained from the same sample, sequenced in a study of Ad26.COV2.S vaccination and SARS-CoV-2 variants. Treatment defined: roughly 19 received Ad26.COV2.S at low or high dose, single or two shots; several received placebo; per-sample allocation not given. Sampling happened 63 days after the first vaccine or placebo injection. Measured with immunoSEQ multiplex PCR; TCRdb has only the in-frame clones, and not every one. Found here are 360,000 or so clones, 75% to 90% of them singletons; the top ten hold approximately 1.9%. Specimen: peripheral blood, collected in a trial of Ad26.COV2.S vaccine versus placebo. These receptors were collected from a person aged 18-60 years who received the Ad26.COV2.S COVID-19 vaccine or a placebo.

V and J are TRBV5-1 and TRBJ2-7; no firm D call. The CDR3 runs to 14 residues. Germline-derived CDR1 and CDR2 are SGHRS and YFSETQ. Trimming shortened V by 0 bases and J by 2 bases, and 9 bases separated the two germline ends. The CDR3 sequence is CASSLDILTYEQYF. CDR3 coding DNA: TGCGCCAGCAGCTTGGATATCTTAACCTACGAGCAGTACTTC.

CDR3 coding DNA: TGTGCCAGCTCGCAAGGACAGGGGGGATCCTACGAGCAGTACTTC. This gives the protein CASSQGQGGSYEQYF. The V call is TRBV18, the J call TRBJ2-7; TRBD1 matches 10 bases. The CDR3 runs to 15 residues. Germline values: CDR1 KGHSH, CDR2 LQKENI. V shed 6 bases and J 1 base; nucleotides not matched to a gene: 6.

The J gene is TRBJ2-1, the V gene TRBV14, with D perhaps matching TRBD1 (5 bases). Looked up from germline, CDR1 is SGHDN and CDR2 is FVKESK. The CDR3 extends over 17 amino acids. Trimming pared 4 bases from V and 0 bases from J, leaving 16 bases between. This CDR3 reads CASSRTGHLSSYNEQFF. In DNA form, the CDR3 reads TGTGCCAGCAGCCGTACAGGTCATCTTAGCTCCTACAATGAGCAGTTCTTC.